Here is one TCR beta chain with its context. The antigen is not known. Only in-frame clones appear in the TCRdb table, and some are missing; sequencing was by immunoSEQ multiplex PCR. The table records about 16,000 clones, approximately 85% of them present only once. The data derive from a study of T cell clonotyping in hematopoietic cell transplantation. The V end was cut by 0 bases, the J end by 2 bases, with 12 bases between. Germline CDR1 and CDR2: SGHDT and YYEEEE. The CDR3 runs to 15 residues. Whole-study results and caveats: At the given depth, recipient repertoires were over 97% de novo clonotypes. Graft donor and pretransplant recipient Inverse Simpson Index values predicted broader posttransplant TCR diversity. CD4 and CD8 repertoire contributions could not be separated without sorting. After transplant, recipient diversity fell while pathologically expanded clonotypes grew through day 180.

The chain recombines TRBV5-6 with TRBJ2-7; no clear D gene. Sequenced material: peripheral blood mononuclear cells. This sequence was found in a middle-aged woman in good health. Some clones in this sample may be carry-over from other donors' samples. Here the CDR3 reads CASSLVGPRTYEQYF. Here the CDR3 DNA reads TGTGCCAGCAGCTTGGTTGGTCCCAGGACCTACGAGCAGTACTTC.